The clone carrying this TCR beta chain was counted many times. The data originate from a study of T cells after yellow fever vaccination. This CDR3 spans 11 amino acids. TCRdb reanalysed the 5' RACE reads using MiXCR and keeps one entry per CDR3 protein. The table has 150,000 or so distinct CDR3 sequences, about 7% seen once. The specimen comprised CD4+ T cells sorted from PBMCs, sampled 4 to 5 days after the first yellow fever vaccination. The chain has TRBV21-1 and TRBJ2-7. TRBV21-1 is labeled a pseudogene. The receptor was isolated from a man aged 18 to 29 who received the YFV17D yellow fever vaccine. CDR3 in amino acids: CASSKGHEQYV. The DNA for the CDR3 is TGTGCCAGCAGCAAAGGGCACGAGCAGTACGTC.